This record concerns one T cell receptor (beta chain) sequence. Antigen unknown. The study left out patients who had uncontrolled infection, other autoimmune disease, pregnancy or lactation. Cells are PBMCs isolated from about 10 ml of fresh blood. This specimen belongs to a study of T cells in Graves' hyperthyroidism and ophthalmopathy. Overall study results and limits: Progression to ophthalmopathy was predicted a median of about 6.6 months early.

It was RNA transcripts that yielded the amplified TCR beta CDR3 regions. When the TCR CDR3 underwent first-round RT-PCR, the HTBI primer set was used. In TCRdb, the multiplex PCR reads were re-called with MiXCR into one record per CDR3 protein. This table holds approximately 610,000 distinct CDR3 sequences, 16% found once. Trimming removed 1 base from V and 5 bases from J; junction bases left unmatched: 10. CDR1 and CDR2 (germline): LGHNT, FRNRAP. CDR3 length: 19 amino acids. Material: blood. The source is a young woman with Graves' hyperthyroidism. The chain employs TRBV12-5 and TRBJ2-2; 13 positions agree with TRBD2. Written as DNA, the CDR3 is TGTGCTAGTGGTTTGGGAACAACCTCGACTAGCGGGGGGACCGGGGAGCTGTTTTTT. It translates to CASGLGTTSTSGGTGELFF. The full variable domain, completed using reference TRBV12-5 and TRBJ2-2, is DARVTQTPRHKVTEMGQEVTMRCQPILGHNTVFWYRQTMMQGLELLAYFRNRAPLDDSGMPKDRFSAEMPDATLATLKIQPSEPRDSAVYFCASGLGTTSTSGGTGELFFGEGSRLTVL.